A selection of T cell receptor beta chains follows, all from one sample in a study of post-analysis software for immune sequencing data. TCRdb recomputed calls from the PCR reads with MiXCR, one row per CDR3 protein. The data hold under 650,000 distinct CDR3 sequences, with around 47% observed a single time. The sequenced sample consisted of blood. These receptors originate from a girl between 10 and 17 years old with multiple sclerosis. Each CDR3 is given with its conserved first and last residue. Not every row has a clone size; where given, it reads once, few, many or a size class.

clone_size,j_call,cdr3_length,v_call,cdr3_aa
.,TRBJ2-6,14,TRBV10-2,CASRDGSGANVLTF
.,TRBJ2-7,14,TRBV10-1,CASSEAGDKYEQYF
few,TRBJ2-7,13,TRBV6-6,CASIQGAGYEQYF
.,TRBJ1-5,13,TRBV5-1,CASSLGVGQPQHF
many,TRBJ2-1,13,TRBV29-1,CSVVERAYNEQFF
few,TRBJ2-1,16,TRBV5-1,CASSSTFQTGGNEQFF
.,TRBJ2-7,15,TRBV12-3/TRBV12-4,CASSLYGMGPYEQYF
.,TRBJ2-1,14,TRBV6-2/TRBV6-3,CASSPDDLYNEQFF
.,TRBJ1-1,14,TRBV12-3/TRBV12-4,CASSPGWGYTEAFF
.,TRBJ2-7,13,TRBV5-1,CASSLTLVTEQYF
few,TRBJ2-3,13,TRBV6-1,CASSPGLTDTQYF
.,TRBJ2-5,14,TRBV6-1,CASTTRDRSYERYF
few,TRBJ1-5,14,TRBV6-1,CASRDRGRNQPQHF
.,TRBJ1-6,17,TRBV10-2,CAIAPGTASSYNSPLHF
.,TRBJ1-1,14,TRBV12-3/TRBV12-4,CASIRAKGNTEAFF
.,TRBJ2-3,14,TRBV20-1,CSAMTSGVTNTQYF
.,TRBJ2-4,15,TRBV15,CATSSVQIAKNIQYF
few,TRBJ2-5,16,TRBV3-1,CASSQVRTGGRETQYF
few,.,16,TRBV13,CASSPVSSLGVYEQYF
.,TRBJ2-3,16,TRBV6-5,CASSVTGGPSTDTQYF